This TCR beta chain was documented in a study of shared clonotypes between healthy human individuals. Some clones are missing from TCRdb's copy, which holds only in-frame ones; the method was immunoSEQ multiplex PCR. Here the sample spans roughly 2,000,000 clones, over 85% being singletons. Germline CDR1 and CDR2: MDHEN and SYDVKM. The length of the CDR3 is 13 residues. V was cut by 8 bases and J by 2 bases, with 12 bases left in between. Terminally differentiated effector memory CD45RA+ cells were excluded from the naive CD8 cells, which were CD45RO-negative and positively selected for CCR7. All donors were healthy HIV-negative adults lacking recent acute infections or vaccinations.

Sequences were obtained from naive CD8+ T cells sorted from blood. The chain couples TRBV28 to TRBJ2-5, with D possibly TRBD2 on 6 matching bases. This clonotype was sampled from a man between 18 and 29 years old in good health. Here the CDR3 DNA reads TGTGCCAGCCGCCCCGGGGGACAAGAGACCCAGTACTTC. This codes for CASRPGGQETQYF.